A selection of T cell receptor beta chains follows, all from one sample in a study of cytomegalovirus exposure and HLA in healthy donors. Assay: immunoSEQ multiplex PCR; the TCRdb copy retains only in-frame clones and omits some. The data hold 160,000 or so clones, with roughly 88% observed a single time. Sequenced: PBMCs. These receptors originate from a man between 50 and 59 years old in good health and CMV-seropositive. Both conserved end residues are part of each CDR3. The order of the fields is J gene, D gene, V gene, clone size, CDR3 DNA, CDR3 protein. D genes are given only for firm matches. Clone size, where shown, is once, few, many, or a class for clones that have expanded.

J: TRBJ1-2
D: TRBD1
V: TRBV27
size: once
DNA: TGTGCCAGCAGTTCGCCGGGACAGGGGGAACCTGGCTACACCTTC
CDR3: CASSSPGQGEPGYTF

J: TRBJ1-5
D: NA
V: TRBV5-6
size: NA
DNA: TGTGCCAGCAGCCCCGGAGGTTTTAATCAGCCCCAGCATTTT
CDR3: CASSPGGFNQPQHF

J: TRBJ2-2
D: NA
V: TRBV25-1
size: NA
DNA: TGTGCCAGCAGTGAAAAGCGTCTTGGCGGGGAGCTGTTTTTT
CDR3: CASSEKRLGGELFF

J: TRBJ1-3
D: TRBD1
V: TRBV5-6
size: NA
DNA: TGTGCCAGCAGCCCCCCTTTACAGGGGTCTGGAAACACCATATATTTT
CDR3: CASSPPLQGSGNTIYF

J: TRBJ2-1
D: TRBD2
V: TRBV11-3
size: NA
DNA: TGTGCCAGCAGCTTAGAGGCTAGCGGGGGCTCCTACAATGAGCAGTTCTTC
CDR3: CASSLEASGGSYNEQFF

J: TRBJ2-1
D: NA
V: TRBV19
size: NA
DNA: TGTGCCAGTAGTAAAGGGGGCAATGAGCAGTTCTTC
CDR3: CASSKGGNEQFF

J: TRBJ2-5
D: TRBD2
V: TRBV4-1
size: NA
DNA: TGCGCCAGCAGCCAAGATATCGAAACGGGGGGGCTGGTGACCCAGTACTTC
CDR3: CASSQDIETGGLVTQYF

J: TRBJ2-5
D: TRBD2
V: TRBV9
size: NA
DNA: TGTGCCAGCAGCGCTGGTGTTCTCCAAGGGACTAGCGGGAGATGGAAAGAGACCCAGTACTTC
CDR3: CASSAGVLQGTSGRWKETQYF

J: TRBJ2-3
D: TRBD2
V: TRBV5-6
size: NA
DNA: TGTGCCAGCAGCTTGGATAAGCGGGGGCCGAGCACAGATACGCAGTATTTT
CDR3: CASSLDKRGPSTDTQYF

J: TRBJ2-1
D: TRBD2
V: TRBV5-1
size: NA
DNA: TGCGCCAGCAGCTTGGGGGGACTAGGATCCAGCCATGAGCAGTTCTTC
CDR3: CASSLGGLGSSHEQFF

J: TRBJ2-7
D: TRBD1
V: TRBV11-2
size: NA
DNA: TGTGCCAGCAGCCCGAGACAGGGATACAGCTCCTACGAGCAGTACTTC
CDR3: CASSPRQGYSSYEQYF

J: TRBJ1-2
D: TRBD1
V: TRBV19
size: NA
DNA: TGTGCCAGTAGTATCGGGACAGGATACCCGATTACTAACTATGGCTACACCTTC
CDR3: CASSIGTGYPITNYGYTF

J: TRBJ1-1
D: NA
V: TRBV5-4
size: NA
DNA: TGTGCCAGCAAGGGAGGGGAGAACACTGAAGCTTTCTTT
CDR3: CASKGGENTEAFF

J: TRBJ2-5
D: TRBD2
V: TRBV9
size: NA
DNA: TGTGCCAGCAGCCCAGGGGGACTAGCGGGGGGAAAAGGGGAGACCCAGTACTTC
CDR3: CASSPGGLAGGKGETQYF

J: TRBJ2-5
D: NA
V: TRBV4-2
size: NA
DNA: TGTGCCAGCAGCCAAGATAAGGGGTTAGAGACCCAGTACTTC
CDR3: CASSQDKGLETQYF